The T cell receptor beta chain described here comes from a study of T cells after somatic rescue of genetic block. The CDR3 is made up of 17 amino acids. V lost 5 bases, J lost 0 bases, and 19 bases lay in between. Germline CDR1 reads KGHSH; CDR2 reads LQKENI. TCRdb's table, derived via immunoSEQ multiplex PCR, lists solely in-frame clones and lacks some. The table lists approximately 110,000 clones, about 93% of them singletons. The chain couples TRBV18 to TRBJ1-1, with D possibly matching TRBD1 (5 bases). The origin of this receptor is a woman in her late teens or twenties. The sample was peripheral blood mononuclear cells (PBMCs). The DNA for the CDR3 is TGTGCCAGCTCAACCCTACCGGGGAAAGGGGTGAACACTGAAGCTTTCTTT. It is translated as CASSTLPGKGVNTEAFF.